What follows are 26 T cell receptor beta chains derived from one specimen sequenced in a study of cytomegalovirus exposure and HLA in healthy donors. This PCR relied on a set of 60 Vbeta primers and 13 Jbeta primers. Profiling relied on immunoSEQ multiplex PCR, and the TCRdb table lists in-frame clones only, not all of them. The sample totals under 150,000 clones. Sequencing input: PBMCs. All receptors derive from a woman between 55 and 75 years old in good health and CMV-seronegative.

This sequence joins TRBV5-1 and TRBJ2-2, with 7 positions matching TRBD2. Germline V gene lookup returns CDR1 SGHRS and CDR2 YFSETQ. The CDR3 extends over 16 amino acids. V gave up 1 base and J gave up 3 bases; unmatched junction bases: 6. The CDR3: CASSLYGEGYTGELFF. The CDR3 DNA reads as TGCGCCAGCAGCTTGTATGGGGAGGGGTACACCGGGGAGCTGTTTTTT.

V is TRBV5-4 and J is TRBJ1-3; TRBD1 matches 7 bases. The CDR3 extends over 15 amino acids. Germline CDR1 reads SGHNT; CDR2 reads YYREEE (reference sequence). V was clipped by 4 bases and J by 0 bases; unmatched bases: 4. The CDR3 here is CASSPDRFSGNTIYF. In DNA form, the CDR3 reads TGTGCCAGCAGCCCGGACAGGTTCTCTGGAAACACCATATATTTT.

The genes are TRBV2 and TRBJ2-3, with 11 positions matching TRBD2. Germline trimming cut 10 bases from V and 6 bases from J; bases unmatched to any gene: 12. The germline gives CDR1 SNHLY, CDR2 FYNNEI. This CDR3 is built from 15 residues. The CDR3 DNA follows: TGTGCCACCTTACCGGGACTAGCGGCCCTCGATACGCAGTATTTT. Translating it yields CATLPGLAALDTQYF.

CDR3 sequence: CAISLKGAGSYEQYF. In nucleotides, the CDR3 is TGTGCCATCAGTCTAAAGGGGGCCGGCTCCTACGAGCAGTACTTC. This rearrangement joins TRBV10-3 to TRBJ2-7; 7 bases agree with TRBD1. The V and J ends lost 5 bases and 0 bases, in that order; junction bases with no gene match: 7. The V gene's germline CDR1 is ENHRY and CDR2 SYGVKD. There are 15 residues in the CDR3.

This chain connects TRBV19 to TRBJ1-2, with 7 bases identical to TRBD1. With 5 bases clipped from V and 4 bases from J, the junction kept 7 bases outside the gene matches. CDR3 length: 14 residues. CDR1 LNHDA and CDR2 SQIVND come from the germline V gene (reference sequence). The CDR3 spells CASSDPRTGYGYTF. DNA of the CDR3: TGTGCCAGTAGTGACCCCCGGACAGGCTATGGCTACACCTTC. Using reference TRBV19 and TRBJ1-2 for the parts outside the CDR3, the full variable domain is DGGITQSPKYLFRKEGQNVTLSCEQNLNHDAMYWYRQDPGQGLRLIYYSQIVNDFQKGDIAEGYSVSREKKESFPLTVTSAQKNPTAFYLCASSDPRTGYGYTFGSGTRLTVV.

J is TRBJ1-2 and V is TRBV28; TRBD1 is a possible D gene (6 bases). Per germline, CDR1 MDHEN and CDR2 SYDVKM. V was clipped by 4 bases and J by 3 bases, with 21 bases between them. The CDR3 covers 17 residues. The DNA for the CDR3 is TGTGCCAGCAGTTCCCCCTCCGACAGGACTTGGGACTATGGCTACACCTTC. Its translation is CASSSPSDRTWDYGYTF.

The chain links TRBV19 to TRBJ1-2; no clear D gene. Trimming removed 4 bases at V and 8 bases at J, with 20 bases between. The CDR3 is 15 amino acids. Germline-derived CDR1 and CDR2 are LNHDA and SQIVND (reference sequence). CDR3 sequence (DNA): TGTGCCAGTAGTACAACGTATGCCTCGCGGTTGGGCTACACCTTC. Amino acid sequence: CASSTTYASRLGYTF.

The chain joins TRBV18 to TRBJ1-1, with 7 bases identical to TRBD1. The germline V gene has CDR1 KGHSH and CDR2 LQKENI. This CDR3 has 16 amino acids. The junction had 10 bases not matched to a gene; V was cut back by 5 bases and J by 1 base. CDR3 DNA sequence: TGTGCCAGCTCATCTAACAGGGGTAAGGCGAACACTGAAGCTTTCTTT. It translates to CASSSNRGKANTEAFF. Variable domain in full (rest from reference TRBV18 and TRBJ1-1): NAGVMQNPRHLVRRRGQEARLRCSPMKGHSHVYWYRQLPEEGLKFMVYLQKENIIDESGMPKERFSAEFPKEGPSILRIQQVVRGDSAAYFCASSSNRGKANTEAFFGQGTRLTVV.

The rearrangement joins TRBV9 to TRBJ2-3; no clear D. Germline assignment: CDR1 SGDLS and CDR2 YYNGEE. V was clipped by 6 bases and J by 0 bases, with 14 bases between them. This CDR3 comprises 15 residues. For the CDR3, the DNA is TGTGCCAGCACCTTCGACTCTGCTAGCACAGATACGCAGTATTTT. Translated: CASTFDSASTDTQYF.

The J gene is TRBJ1-5, the V gene TRBV5-3, with D unresolved. TRBV5-3 is sorted into the ORF group, with uncertain function. This CDR3 contains 16 residues. V shed 4 bases and J shed 0 bases, with 14 bases lying between them. The CDR3 sequence: CARSLTHLYSNQPQHF. CDR3 DNA sequence: TGTGCCAGAAGCCTCACCCACCTATATAGCAATCAGCCCCAGCATTTT.

The chain recombines TRBV30 with TRBJ2-7, with a tentative D call TRBD1 (7 bases). The CDR3 spans 14 residues. The germline V gene encodes CDR1 GTSNPN and CDR2 SVGIG (reference sequence). V lost 3 bases to trimming and J lost 4 bases, with 16 bases between them. CDR3 residues: CAWSPGGPRYEQYF. CDR3 DNA sequence: TGTGCCTGGAGCCCAGGGGGGCCCCGTTACGAGCAGTACTTC.

This chain connects TRBV30 to TRBJ1-2; 7 nucleotides match TRBD1. Per the germline V gene, CDR1 is GTSNPN and CDR2 is SVGIG (reference sequence). Losses at the gene ends were 3 bases for V and 6 bases for J; bases not matched to a gene: 7. The CDR3 sequence is 13 residues long. This CDR3 reads CAWRETGLNGYTF. The CDR3 DNA reads as TGTGCCTGGAGGGAGACAGGGTTGAATGGCTACACCTTC.

The chain uses TRBV19 and TRBJ1-4; 8 bases align to TRBD1. Unmatched junction bases numbered 5, after V lost 1 base and J lost 7 bases. From germline, CDR1 is LNHDA and CDR2 SQIVND (reference sequence). The CDR3 spans 15 residues. The CDR3 region has the DNA TGTGCCAGTAGTATAGGGACAGGGAACGGTGAAAAACTGTTTTTT. Protein: CASSIGTGNGEKLFF.

The rearrangement links TRBV2 to TRBJ2-1, with TRBD2 matching over 9 bases. V shed 5 bases, J shed 6 bases, and the junction held 11 bases outside the gene matches. The CDR3 contains 16 residues. Germline V gives CDR1 SNHLY, CDR2 FYNNEI. The CDR3 spells CASSSFGGGATNEQFF. As DNA, the CDR3 is TGTGCCAGCAGTTCCTTCGGCGGGGGGGCCACCAATGAGCAGTTCTTC. Looking up the rest from reference TRBV2 and TRBJ2-1 gives the full variable domain: EPEVTQTPSHQVTQMGQEVILRCVPISNHLYFYWYRQILGQKVEFLVSFYNNEISEKSEIFDDQFSVERPDGSNFTLKIRSTKLEDSAMYFCASSSFGGGATNEQFFGPGTRLTVL.

V usage is TRBV7-9 and J usage is TRBJ1-1, with a possible D match to TRBD1 (5 bases). Between the trimmed V and J ends, which lost 2 bases and 4 bases, there was a span of 23 bases. Germline assignment: CDR1 SEHNR and CDR2 FQNEAQ (reference sequence). This CDR3 has 18 residues. CDR3 sequence reads: CASSLYFNTGKKSTEAFF. The CDR3 DNA follows: TGTGCCAGCAGCTTATATTTTAATACAGGAAAGAAGAGCACTGAAGCTTTCTTT.

The chain uses TRBV19 and TRBJ1-2, with D possibly matching TRBD1 (5 bases). The ends were cut back, 4 bases at V and 7 bases at J, with 16 bases in the middle. Germline assignment: CDR1 LNHDA and CDR2 SQIVND (reference sequence). The CDR3 is made up of 14 amino acids. The chain's CDR3 is CASSTPGGGPGYTF. The CDR3 nucleotides read TGTGCCAGTAGTACCCCGGGGGGGGGTCCTGGCTACACCTTC.

DNA for the CDR3: TGTGCCAGCAGTGACGGCGGGGAGCTGTTTTTT. Translated: CASSDGGELFF. The chain combines TRBV2 with TRBJ2-2; D is unresolved. Per germline, CDR1 SNHLY and CDR2 FYNNEI. Trimming removed 3 bases from V and 7 bases from J, with 3 bases in between. CDR3 length: 11 residues.

The CDR3 DNA reads TGTGCCAGCAGGGCACCGGGACAGGGGGCTGAAGCTTTCTTT. This translates into CASRAPGQGAEAFF. V usage is TRBV9 and J usage is TRBJ1-1, with TRBD1 matching over 11 bases. The J segment lost 6 bases and the V segment lost 5 bases, leaving 6 bases of the junction unmatched. CDR3 size: 14 residues. The germline V gene has CDR1 SGDLS and CDR2 YYNGEE.

This chain links TRBV6-1 with TRBJ1-1, with 8 bases that match TRBD1. V dropped 10 bases and J dropped 3; count of bases not matched to a gene: 13. Germline V gene data show CDR1 as MNHNS and CDR2 as SASEGT. The CDR3 runs 15 residues. The CDR3 sequence: CATRGADRGYTEAFF. In DNA, the CDR3 is TGTGCCACTCGCGGCGCCGACAGGGGTTACACTGAAGCTTTCTTT.

The V gene is TRBV5-1, the J gene TRBJ2-1; perhaps TRBD2 as D (7 bases). Germline CDR1 reads SGHRS; CDR2 reads YFSETQ. V lost 4 bases and J 6 bases, leaving 17 bases between the germline ends. The CDR3 contains 15 residues. The chain's CDR3 is CASSGGGIAFNEQFF. The CDR3 DNA follows: TGCGCCAGCAGCGGGGGGGGCATAGCGTTCAATGAGCAGTTCTTC. Full variable domain (rest looked up from reference TRBV5-1 and TRBJ2-1): KAGVTQTPRYLIKTRGQQVTLSCSPISGHRSVSWYQQTPGQGLQFLFEYFSETQRNKGNFPGRFSGRQFSNSRSEMNVSTLELGDSALYLCASSGGGIAFNEQFFGPGTRLTVL.

The chain couples TRBV25-1 to TRBJ2-5, with D tentatively TRBD1 (5 bases). Germline lookup yields CDR1 MGHDK and CDR2 SYGVNS. Trimming took off 2 bases at V and 3 bases at J, with 10 bases between the two ends. The CDR3 consists of 14 residues. The CDR3 region has the DNA TGTGCCAGCAGTGAACCCAGGGTCGAAGAGACCCAGTACTTC. It encodes CASSEPRVEETQYF.

V usage is TRBV7-6 and J usage is TRBJ2-2, with 8 bases matching TRBD1. This CDR3 is 16 amino acids long. From germline, CDR1 is SGHVS and CDR2 FNYEAQ. Trimming removed 5 bases from V and 0 bases from J; junction bases left unmatched: 5. The CDR3 is CASSPRQGTNTGELFF. CDR3 DNA: TGTGCCAGCAGCCCAAGACAGGGGACGAACACCGGGGAGCTGTTTTTT.

The chain couples TRBV9 to TRBJ2-7; 10 positions match TRBD2. The CDR3 loop spans 15 amino acids. CDR1 and CDR2 (germline): SGDLS, YYNGEE. Trimming took 0 bases from V and 4 from J; bases not matched to a gene: 4. The CDR3 spells CASSVGAGGAYEQYF. The CDR3 nucleotides are TGTGCCAGCAGCGTAGGAGCGGGGGGGGCTTACGAGCAGTACTTC.

The chain uses TRBV28 and TRBJ1-2, with D unclear. CDR1 and CDR2 from the germline V gene are MDHEN and SYDVKM. V lost 10 bases and J 0 bases, leaving 9 bases between the germline ends. The CDR3 sequence is 12 residues long. The CDR3: CATSRANYGYTF. In DNA, the CDR3 is TGTGCCACTAGCCGTGCTAACTATGGCTACACCTTC.

The chain employs TRBV6-5 and TRBJ1-1; the D gene is possibly TRBD1 (6 bases). The CDR3 is 14 residues long. Trimming removed 4 bases from V and 1 base from J, with 10 bases in between. CDR1 and CDR2 (germline): MNHEY, SVGAGI. CDR3 nucleotides: TGTGCCAGCAGTTGGGGACAAACGAACACTGAAGCTTTCTTT. It codes for CASSWGQTNTEAFF.

Worth noting for this clone: The sample contains more than one DNA sequence encoding this CDR3. The chain couples TRBV5-1 to TRBJ2-1, with D unclear. Germline assignment: CDR1 SGHRS and CDR2 YFSETQ. V shed 4 bases and J shed 0 bases, with 5 bases lying between them. This CDR3 comprises 13 residues. CDR3 nucleotides: TGCGCCAGCAGCCGCGACTCCTACAATGAGCAGTTCTTC. It translates to CASSRDSYNEQFF.